These 27 T cell receptor beta chains came from one sample sequenced in a study of OX40 agonist ivuxolimab in advanced cancers. Libraries were made using the immunoSEQ multiplex PCR assay. In TCRdb, the immuneACCESS table is reduced to in-frame sequences with V and J assigned. These tables do not hold every clone; where another copy was compared, an unresolved V gene accounts for under half, and the others remain unexplained. This sample is represented by some 13,000 clones; approximately 87% of them were singletons. In total, the top ten clones hold 6.7% of the sample. Sequenced material: CD4+ or CD8+ T cells sorted from blood, taken in a trial of the OX40 agonist ivuxolimab. The receptors here all came from an adult with an advanced solid tumor such as melanoma, head and neck, liver or kidney cancer.

The chain is built from TRBV15 and TRBJ2-2, with TRBD2 as a possible D gene (5 bases). Germline assignment: CDR1 LNHNV and CDR2 YYDKDF (reference sequence). Trimming removed 9 bases from V and 5 bases from J, with 16 bases in between. The CDR3 is made up of 14 amino acids. The CDR3 sequence: CATTDYPTTGELFF. The CDR3, as DNA: TGTGCCACTACCGACTACCCAACTACCGGGGAGCTGTTTTTT. The full variable domain, rest sourced from reference TRBV15 and TRBJ2-2, is DAMVIQNPRYQVTQFGKPVTLSCSQTLNHNVMYWYQQKSSQAPKLLFHYYDKDFNNEADTPDNFQSRRPNTSFCFLDIRSPGLGDTAMYLCATTDYPTTGELFFGEGSRLTVL.

CDR3 bases: TGTGCCAGCAGTACTGACAGGGGCCCGGGCAGGAATCAGCCCCAGCATTTT. Its translation is CASSTDRGPGRNQPQHF. V is TRBV14 and J is TRBJ1-5; TRBD1 matches 8 bases. Germline loops: CDR1 SGHDN, CDR2 FVKESK. V was clipped by 6 bases and J by 4 bases; unmatched bases: 14. CDR3 length: 17 residues.

The chain recombines TRBV12-5 with TRBJ2-5; D is possibly TRBD2 (7 bases). Germline values: CDR1 LGHNT, CDR2 FRNRAP. Trimming cost V 7 bases and J 4 bases, with 16 bases left between them. The CDR3 loop spans 14 amino acids. The CDR3 sequence is CASAKGGGSETQYF. The CDR3 coding sequence is TGTGCTAGTGCCAAAGGGGGAGGGTCAGAGACCCAGTACTTC.

The rearrangement joins TRBV5-1 to TRBJ1-6; 9 bases map to TRBD1. V lost 3 bases to trimming and J lost 7 bases; unmatched junction nucleotides: 5. The CDR3 is made up of 15 amino acids. The V gene's germline CDR1 is SGHRS and CDR2 YFSETQ. DNA of the CDR3: TGCGCCAGCAGCTCGGGACAGGGTGGAAATTCACCCCTCCACTTT. It encodes CASSSGQGGNSPLHF.

The chain carries TRBV7-9 and TRBJ2-7; no clear D. The CDR3 is 19 amino acids. Germline lookup yields CDR1 SEHNR and CDR2 FQNEAQ (reference sequence). V dropped 3 bases and J dropped 3 bases, with 27 bases sitting between them. Written as DNA, the CDR3 is TGTGCCAGCAGCTTCCCCTCCGCTTTACCTGGAACCCTCGGCTACGAGCAGTACTTC. Its translation is CASSFPSALPGTLGYEQYF.

The CDR3 DNA reads TGTGCCAGCTCTCCGGGACAGGGAGGCGTCTACGAGCAGTACTTC. It encodes CASSPGQGGVYEQYF. This chain connects TRBV18 to TRBJ2-7, with TRBD1 matching 9 bases. The CDR3 totals 15 residues. Germline CDR1 and CDR2: KGHSH and LQKENI. V shed 6 bases, J shed 3 bases, and the junction held 9 bases outside the gene matches. Drawing the rest from reference TRBV18 and TRBJ2-7, the complete variable domain is NAGVMQNPRHLVRRRGQEARLRCSPMKGHSHVYWYRQLPEEGLKFMVYLQKENIIDESGMPKERFSAEFPKEGPSILRIQQVVRGDSAAYFCASSPGQGGVYEQYFGPGTRLTVT.

This chain links TRBV14 with TRBJ2-3, with D possibly being TRBD2 (6 bases). CDR1 and CDR2 (germline): SGHDN, FVKESK. Deletions cut 2 bases from V and 6 bases from J, with 15 bases between. The CDR3 consists of 15 residues. CDR3 amino acids: CASSQFRGASDTQYF. As DNA, the CDR3 is TGTGCCAGCAGCCAATTCCGCGGGGCCTCCGATACGCAGTATTTT.

This clone was detected only once. The V gene is TRBV7-6, the J gene TRBJ2-5; 9 bases agree with TRBD2. The CDR3 loop spans 17 amino acids. Germline lookup yields CDR1 SGHVS and CDR2 FNYEAQ. J lost 4 bases, V lost 2 bases, and 11 bases had no gene match. This CDR3 reads CASSLRVSGGGPETQYF. For the CDR3, the DNA is TGTGCCAGCAGCTTAAGGGTTAGCGGGGGAGGTCCAGAGACCCAGTACTTC. The full variable domain, rest sourced from reference TRBV7-6 and TRBJ2-5, is GAGVSQSPRYKVTKRGQDVALRCDPISGHVSLYWYRQALGQGPEFLTYFNYEAQQDKSGLPNDRFSAERPEGSISTLTIQRTEQRDSAMYRCASSLRVSGGGPETQYFGPGTRLLVL.

The CDR3 loop reads CASSNRGVMNTEAFF. CDR3 in DNA: TGTGCCAGTAGTAACAGGGGGGTCATGAACACTGAAGCTTTCTTT. This chain connects TRBV19 to TRBJ1-1; 8 positions match TRBD1. The CDR3 sequence is 15 residues long. V shed 4 bases, J shed 0 bases, and the junction held 4 bases outside the gene matches. Germline V gene data show CDR1 as LNHDA and CDR2 as SQIVND (reference sequence).

This clone appeared a single time. V and J are TRBV19 and TRBJ2-5; D is perhaps TRBD2 (6 bases). The CDR3 sequence is 14 residues long. Trimming shortened V by 9 bases and J by 6 bases, and 20 bases separated the two germline ends. Germline loops: CDR1 LNHDA, CDR2 SQIVND (reference sequence). The CDR3 DNA is TGTGCCAGCAGATCTGGGGGAGGAGGGAAGACCCAGTACTTC. Amino acids: CASRSGGGGKTQYF.

V is TRBV15 and J is TRBJ1-4, with D possibly being TRBD1 (5 bases). Trimming left V 5 bases short and J 0 bases short, with 13 bases between. Germline lookup yields CDR1 LNHNV and CDR2 YYDKDF (reference sequence). This CDR3 spans 16 amino acids. The DNA of the CDR3 is TGTGCCACCAGCCCTAGGCCGGGGGCAACTAATGAAAAACTGTTTTTT. Amino acids: CATSPRPGATNEKLFF.

A single count supports this clone. This chain uses TRBV18 with TRBJ1-5; D uncertain. The CDR3 is 13 residues long. Between the trimmed V and J ends, which lost 5 bases and 10 bases, there was a span of 15 bases. The V gene's germline CDR1 is KGHSH and CDR2 LQKENI. DNA of the CDR3: TGTGCCAGCTCAGATCTTAACGATCCCCCCCAGCATTTT. This translates into CASSDLNDPPQHF.

Written as DNA, the CDR3 is TGTGCCAGCAGCATAAACCAGGGGGTAAATGAGCAGTTCTTC. It yields the protein CASSINQGVNEQFF. This chain joins TRBV6-1 and TRBJ2-1; 7 bases match TRBD1. V trimming: 6 bases; J trimming: 7 bases; junction bases outside the gene matches: 9. CDR1 MNHNS and CDR2 SASEGT come from the germline V gene. The CDR3 covers 14 residues.

The rearrangement joins TRBV5-1 to TRBJ1-6, with 9 bases matching TRBD1. The CDR3 length is 15 residues. Germline V gene lookup returns CDR1 SGHRS and CDR2 YFSETQ. V gave up 0 bases and J gave up 9 bases; unmatched junction bases: 4. CDR3 loop: CASSLADRGTSPLHF. The CDR3 nucleotides are TGCGCCAGCAGCTTGGCGGACAGGGGAACTTCACCCCTCCACTTT.

This clone is labeled as medium-sized (0.01 to 0.1%). The chain links TRBV5-1 to TRBJ1-2; 7 nucleotides agree with TRBD1. CDR1 and CDR2 from the germline V gene are SGHRS and YFSETQ. With V trimmed by 4 bases and J by 4 bases, 13 bases remained unmatched. The CDR3 spans 16 residues. In DNA form, the CDR3 reads TGCGCCAGCAGCGCAGGCCTAGGGACAGCAGTCTATGGCTACACCTTC. Its protein product is CASSAGLGTAVYGYTF.

The J gene is TRBJ2-2, the V gene TRBV25-1; 10 bases align to TRBD2. J lost 0 bases, V lost 2 bases, and 3 bases had no gene match. The CDR3 length is 17 residues. From germline, CDR1 is MGHDK and CDR2 SYGVNS. The DNA for the CDR3 is TGTGCCAGCAGTGAACAGCGGGGGGGTACGAACACCGGGGAGCTGTTTTTT. Translated, it gives CASSEQRGGTNTGELFF.

This clone was counted a single time. The chain couples TRBV18 to TRBJ1-1, with D possibly matching TRBD1 (6 bases). V was clipped by 5 bases and J by 1 base, with 14 bases between them. The CDR3 loop spans 15 amino acids. Looked up from germline, CDR1 is KGHSH and CDR2 is LQKENI. The DNA of the CDR3 is TGTGCCAGCTCATCATTAGGGGGGAAGAACACTGAAGCTTTCTTT. The encoded protein is CASSSLGGKNTEAFF.

The rearrangement links TRBV2 to TRBJ1-1; D gene uncertain. Trimming removed 6 bases from V and 3 bases from J, with 11 bases in between. The CDR3 is made up of 13 amino acids. CDR1 is SNHLY, CDR2 FYNNEI, per germline. The DNA for the CDR3 is TGTGCCAGCAGGTCCGAGGGAGACACTGAAGCTTTCTTT. As protein: CASRSEGDTEAFF.

Concerning this clone: The sample has other DNA sequences that encode this CDR3 too. The chain is built from TRBV5-1 and TRBJ1-6; possibly TRBD1 for D (5 bases). Trimming removed 1 base from V and 10 bases from J, with 12 bases in between. Germline CDR1 and CDR2: SGHRS and YFSETQ. The CDR3 consists of 14 residues. CDR3 DNA: TGCGCCAGCAGCTTGCAGGGTGAGGGATCACCCCTCCACTTT. Protein product: CASSLQGEGSPLHF. Drawing the rest from reference TRBV5-1 and TRBJ1-6, the complete variable domain is KAGVTQTPRYLIKTRGQQVTLSCSPISGHRSVSWYQQTPGQGLQFLFEYFSETQRNKGNFPGRFSGRQFSNSRSEMNVSTLELGDSALYLCASSLQGEGSPLHFGNGTRLTVT.

The chain joins TRBV19 to TRBJ2-3; D is unresolved. The germline V gene encodes CDR1 LNHDA and CDR2 SQIVND (reference sequence). CDR3 size: 15 residues. The V and J ends lost 5 bases and 3 bases respectively, with 15 bases between them. The CDR3 DNA sequence: TGTGCCAGTAGTCCCCAAGGCAGGAAAACAGATACGCAGTATTTT. This encodes CASSPQGRKTDTQYF.

This clone was counted a few times. This sequence joins TRBV2 and TRBJ1-6; TRBD1 aligns across 7 bases. Germline V gives CDR1 SNHLY, CDR2 FYNNEI. This CDR3 is built from 14 residues. V lost 6 bases and J lost 10; bases outside the gene matches: 9. CDR3 DNA: TGTGCCAGCAGGGAAACAGGGGTTGGGTCACCCCTCCACTTT. This translates into CASRETGVGSPLHF.

This clone was picked up a small number of times. The sample contains more than one DNA sequence encoding this CDR3. The chain couples TRBV9 to TRBJ2-6; D not certain. Trimming removed 0 bases from V and 4 bases from J, with 8 bases in between. The CDR3 consists of 15 residues. Germline V gene data show CDR1 as SGDLS and CDR2 as YYNGEE. CDR3 sequence reads: CASSVEGSGANVLTF. DNA for the CDR3: TGTGCCAGCAGCGTAGAAGGGTCCGGGGCCAACGTCCTGACTTTC.

The genes are TRBV4-1 and TRBJ2-3; possible D gene TRBD2, 6 bases. The CDR3 has 15 residues. Trimming cost V 8 bases and J 1 base, with 16 bases left between them. Germline V gives CDR1 MGHRA, CDR2 YSYEKL. The CDR3 DNA follows: TGCGCCAGCGGCCGGGCGGGGACCGGCACAGATACGCAGTATTTT. Amino acids: CASGRAGTGTDTQYF.

The gene calls are TRBV7-6 and TRBJ1-2; D is ambiguous. Trimming left V 2 bases short and J 3 bases short, with 16 bases between. Germline CDR1 SGHVS, CDR2 FNYEAQ. This CDR3 spans 16 amino acids. In DNA form, the CDR3 reads TGTGCCAGCAGCTTAACTTCGGGCAGGTCTTACTATGGCTACACCTTC. Translated, it gives CASSLTSGRSYYGYTF.

The chain combines TRBV6-1 with TRBJ1-3; no clear D. This CDR3 contains 12 residues. From germline, CDR1 is MNHNS and CDR2 SASEGT. Trimming removed 5 bases from V and 7 bases from J, with 9 bases in between. CDR3 sequence reads: CASSSQLNTIYF. The CDR3 nucleotides read TGTGCCAGCAGTAGTCAGCTCAACACCATATATTTT.

The V and J genes are TRBV14 and TRBJ2-1; the match to TRBD1 covers 12 bases. V lost 2 bases to trimming and J lost 8 bases; unmatched junction nucleotides: 13. The CDR3 has 18 residues. Germline values: CDR1 SGHDN, CDR2 FVKESK. This CDR3 reads CASSQPLVGTGGDYEQFF. DNA of the CDR3: TGTGCCAGCAGCCAACCCCTCGTTGGGACAGGGGGCGATTATGAGCAGTTCTTC.

This sequence joins TRBV6-1 and TRBJ2-7; D might be TRBD1 (6 bases). This CDR3 is built from 15 residues. V was pared by 4 bases and J by 3 bases, with 16 bases between. Germline CDR1 is MNHNS and CDR2 is SASEGT. The CDR3 loop reads CASSVQTGPNYEQYF. The CDR3 coding sequence is TGTGCCAGCAGTGTCCAGACAGGCCCTAACTACGAGCAGTACTTC.